This T cell receptor beta chain emerged from a study of T cells in Graves' hyperthyroidism and ophthalmopathy. This clonotype was recorded a few times. J lost 1 base, V lost 3 bases, and 2 bases had no gene match. The germline V gene has CDR1 DFQATT and CDR2 SNEGSKA (reference sequence). The CDR3 covers 13 residues. The CDR3 regions of TCR beta were amplified from RNA transcripts. HTBI primers drove first-round RT-PCR of the TCR CDR3. TCRdb passed the multiplex PCR reads through MiXCR, listing each CDR3 protein once. This sample has under 400,000 distinct CDR3 sequences; roughly 14% occur once, and the top ten carry more than 9.5%.

What was sequenced was blood. The chain uses TRBV20-1 and TRBJ1-1; the match to TRBD1 covers 7 bases. This receptor was identified in an older woman with Graves' hyperthyroidism. This chain's CDR3 is CSASRQGNTEAFF. CDR3 in DNA: TGCAGTGCTAGCCGACAGGGGAACACTGAAGCTTTCTTT.